This entry is about one TCR beta chain. A much larger clonotype is one base distant, so this may be a read error. Because it lacks the conserved phenylalanine or tryptophan at the end, this CDR3 is likely a read error. Authors of the study amplified TCR beta CDR3 regions from RNA transcripts. HTBI primers were employed in a first-round RT-PCR of the TCR CDR3. MiXCR, run by TCRdb on the multiplex PCR reads, gives a single entry per CDR3 protein. The repertoire holds about 520,000 distinct CDR3 sequences, around a quarter seen once, with around 11% in the top ten. This sample was included in a study of T cells in Graves' hyperthyroidism and ophthalmopathy. The clonotype originates from a woman aged 25 to 39 with Graves' ophthalmopathy. The source material was blood.

This CDR3 is CSASGGHYGYTY. DNA for the CDR3: TGCAGTGCTAGTGGGGGACACTATGGCTACACCTAC. The chain combines TRBV20-1 with TRBJ1-2, with D possibly TRBD1 on 5 matching bases. CDR1 is DFQATT, CDR2 SNEGSKA, per germline (reference sequence). This CDR3 comprises 12 residues. Trimming took 3 bases from V and 3 from J, leaving 8 bases between them.